What follows are 11 T cell receptor beta chains derived from one specimen sequenced in a study of regulatory T cells in long-lasting Graves disease. Library construction for TCR beta used iRepertoire HTBI primers and Arm-PCR of CDR3 regions. Via MiXCR, TCRdb re-called the multiplex PCR reads, giving one row per CDR3 protein. The table shows a few hundred thousand distinct CDR3 sequences, with around 23% occurring only once. The sample's time point: persistent/refractory GD, antithyroid drugs over 5 years with positive TRAb. Preparation of the TCR library used RNA extracted from PBMCs. Sample: peripheral blood mononuclear cells (PBMCs), taken when the disease was refractory, from a patient treated with antithyroid drugs. The receptors were sampled from a female donor with Graves disease.

This clonotype was counted many times. V is TRBV6-5 and J is TRBJ2-7; 7 bases agree with TRBD2. With V trimmed by 0 bases and J by 2 bases, 13 bases remained unmatched. Germline V gene sequence: CDR1 MNHEY, CDR2 SVGAGI. This CDR3 is 18 amino acids long. This CDR3 is CASSYSGFRGDFTYEQYF. As DNA, the CDR3 is TGTGCCAGCAGTTACTCGGGGTTCCGGGGGGACTTCACCTACGAGCAGTACTTC.

This rearrangement joins TRBV6-5 to TRBJ2-1; possibly TRBD1 or TRBD2 for D (5 bases each). The CDR3 has 15 residues. CDR1 and CDR2 from the germline V gene are MNHEY and SVGAGI. The germline V and J ends were trimmed by 0 bases and 6 bases, with 12 bases remaining between them. CDR3: CASSYSPGRFNEQFF. The CDR3 region has the DNA TGTGCCAGCAGTTACTCACCGGGACGGTTCAATGAGCAGTTCTTC.

The rearrangement uses TRBV5-1 and TRBJ2-7; D is possibly TRBD1 (6 bases). V lost 4 bases and J 3 bases, leaving 14 bases between the germline ends. The CDR3 consists of 14 residues. Per germline, CDR1 SGHRS and CDR2 YFSETQ. In nucleotides, the CDR3 is TGCGCCAGCAGCCCCCGGGACACGCACTACGAGCAGTACTTC. Translation: CASSPRDTHYEQYF.

The rearrangement uses TRBV4-1 and TRBJ1-1; 7 nucleotides agree with TRBD1. The germline gives CDR1 MGHRA, CDR2 YSYEKL. This CDR3 comprises 13 residues. V lost 1 base to trimming and J lost 4 bases; unmatched junction nucleotides: 0. The chain's CDR3 is CASSQGDSTEAFF. In DNA form, the CDR3 reads TGCGCCAGCAGCCAAGGGGACAGCACTGAAGCTTTCTTT.

Ten or more counts support this clonotype. The V and J genes are TRBV7-2 and TRBJ2-2; D is possibly TRBD2 (6 bases). CDR3 length: 15 residues. Trimming removed 5 bases at V and 0 bases at J, with 10 bases between. Germline V gene sequence: CDR1 SGHTA, CDR2 FQGNSA. CDR3 in amino acids: CASSVSGANTGELFF. As DNA, the CDR3 is TGTGCCAGCAGCGTTAGCGGTGCGAACACCGGGGAGCTGTTTTTT.

The genes are TRBV2 and TRBJ2-3, with no clear D. Trimming removed 2 bases at V and 5 bases at J, with 8 bases between. CDR3 length: 13 residues. Germline V CDR1 and CDR2: SNHLY, FYNNEI. The CDR3 sequence: CASSERVEDTQYF. For the CDR3, the DNA is TGTGCCAGCAGTGAAAGGGTAGAAGATACGCAGTATTTT.

The gene calls are TRBV3-1 and TRBJ1-2; D uncertain. CDR1 is LGHDT, CDR2 YNNKEL, per germline (reference sequence). This CDR3 has 14 amino acids. The ends were cut back, 4 bases at V and 4 bases at J, with 13 bases in the middle. CDR3 residues: CASSREGRSYGYTF. The CDR3 DNA sequence: TGTGCCAGCAGCCGAGAGGGCAGATCCTATGGCTACACCTTC.

This clonotype came up a few times. The chain uses TRBV9 and TRBJ2-7, with D tentatively TRBD1 or TRBD2 (5 bases each). Germline V lookup: CDR1 SGDLS, CDR2 YYNGEE. V shed 0 bases and J shed 5 bases, with 18 bases lying between them. This CDR3 is built from 16 residues. CDR3 nucleotide sequence: TGTGCCAGCAGCGTAGTCGGGGCCAGCTGGGAAGACGAGCAGTACTTC. Its protein product is CASSVVGASWEDEQYF.

This clonotype was seen many times. This chain uses TRBV28 with TRBJ2-7, with 11 bases that match TRBD1. V lost 6 bases and J lost 2; bases outside the gene matches: 6. Germline CDR1 is MDHEN and CDR2 is SYDVKM. This CDR3 comprises 15 residues. CDR3 nucleotide sequence: TGTGCCAGCAGCTACGGACAGGGGGCCACCTACGAGCAGTACTTC. Its protein product is CASSYGQGATYEQYF.

The rearrangement uses TRBV29-1 and TRBJ2-7; possibly TRBD1 or TRBD2 for D (5 bases each). V was shortened by 4 bases and J by 1 base, with 14 bases between the two germline ends. Germline loops: CDR1 SQVTM, CDR2 ANQGSEA. There are 14 residues in the CDR3. The CDR3 spells CSVVGTDGSYEQYF. CDR3 DNA: TGCAGCGTTGTGGGGACGGATGGGTCCTACGAGCAGTACTTC.

This clonotype was counted many times. The J gene is TRBJ2-7, the V gene TRBV2; 7 bases line up with TRBD2. CDR1 is SNHLY and CDR2 is FYNNEI in the germline V gene. This CDR3 has 11 amino acids. In DNA form, the CDR3 reads TGTTCGCCGGGGAGCGGGGACGAGCAGTACTTC. Encoded protein: CSPGSGDEQYF.